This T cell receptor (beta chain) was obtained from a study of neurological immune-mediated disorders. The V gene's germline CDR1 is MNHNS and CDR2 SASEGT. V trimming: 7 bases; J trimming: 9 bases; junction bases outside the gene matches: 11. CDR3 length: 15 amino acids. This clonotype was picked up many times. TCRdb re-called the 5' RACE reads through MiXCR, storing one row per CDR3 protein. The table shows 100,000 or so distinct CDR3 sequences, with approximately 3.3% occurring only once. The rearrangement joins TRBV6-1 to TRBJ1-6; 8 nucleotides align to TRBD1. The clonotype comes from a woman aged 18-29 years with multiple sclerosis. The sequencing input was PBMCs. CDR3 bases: TGTGCCAGCATCAGAGTTTGGGGGACAGGTTCACCCCTCCACTTT. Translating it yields CASIRVWGTGSPLHF.